Shown below are 29 T cell receptor beta chains from a single sample sequenced in a study of circulating CD8 cells and anti-PD-1 response in melanoma (TCRdb year 2020). A BD FACSAria II cell sorter was used to sort four subsets, defined by PD-1 and/or TIGIT, from live CD3+CD8+TCRalphabeta+ cells. Sequencing instrument: NextSeq 500. The QIAseq Immune Repertoire RNA Library Kit, Human TCR Panel was used to prepare TCR libraries from 15 ng of total RNA. In TCRdb, the public reads were trimmed at Q25 with fastp and aligned with MiXCR, with productive beta chains retained. Rows matching on CDR3 protein sequence are summarized as one entry with the most common DNA and genes. The sample has about 400 distinct CDR3 sequences on record, 4% to 6% of them singletons. The ten largest clones capture over 40% of the sample. Sequenced here: CD8+ T cells from PBMCs, sampled at baseline or after one month of anti-PD-1 therapy (not recorded which). Every receptor here comes from a human donor with melanoma.

Judged by abundance, this clonotype is large (0.1 to 1%). The chain uses TRBV28 and TRBJ1-6; D is ambiguous. V lost 0 bases, J lost 6 bases, and 9 bases lay in between. The CDR3 length is 15 residues. Germline V gene sequence: CDR1 MDHEN, CDR2 SYDVKM. CDR3 protein: CASSLWGTFNSPLHF. CDR3 nucleotides: TGTGCCAGCAGTTTATGGGGAACTTTTAATTCACCCCTCCACTTT.

By share, this clonotype counts as large. J is TRBJ2-5 and V is TRBV7-2; 9 nucleotides match TRBD1. Losses at the gene ends were 5 bases for V and 3 bases for J; bases not matched to a gene: 4. CDR1 is SGHTA and CDR2 is FQGNSA in the germline V gene. The CDR3 totals 14 residues. CDR3 in DNA: TGTGCCAGCAGCCCTTGGACAGGGGAAGAGACCCAGTACTTC. Its translation is CASSPWTGEETQYF.

This clonotype is judged large. The gene calls are TRBV2 and TRBJ1-4; possible D gene TRBD1, 5 bases. V lost 0 bases and J 5 bases, leaving 22 bases between the germline ends. The germline V gene has CDR1 SNHLY and CDR2 FYNNEI. This CDR3 spans 19 amino acids. The CDR3 sequence is CASSEALPGELGVNEKLFF. The DNA of the CDR3 is TGTGCCAGCAGTGAAGCGCTTCCGGGAGAACTAGGGGTGAATGAAAAACTGTTTTTT.

This clonotype is medium-sized within its sample. DNA for the CDR3: TGTGCCAGTAGTATACTAGCGGGGGGGCCAAATGAGCAGTTCTTC. Translation: CASSILAGGPNEQFF. The chain joins TRBV19 to TRBJ2-1; 12 nucleotides agree with TRBD2. The ends lost 2 bases at V and 7 bases at J; junction bases unmatched: 3. The CDR3 has 15 residues. The germline V gene encodes CDR1 LNHDA and CDR2 SQIVND (reference sequence).

By sample fraction, this clonotype is medium-sized. The J gene is TRBJ2-7, the V gene TRBV19; no reliable D call. Germline V gene lookup returns CDR1 LNHDA and CDR2 SQIVND (reference sequence). V gave up 7 bases and J gave up 2 bases, with 18 bases separating them. The CDR3 is 15 amino acids. The CDR3 reads CASKPALGSAYEQYF. In nucleotides, the CDR3 is TGTGCCAGTAAACCCGCCTTGGGGTCTGCCTACGAGCAGTACTTC.

By share, this clonotype ranks as medium-sized. This sequence joins TRBV11-2 and TRBJ2-1; TRBD1 agrees at 7 bases. Germline V gene sequence: CDR1 SGHAT, CDR2 FQNNGV. V lost 5 bases to trimming and J lost 3 bases; unmatched junction nucleotides: 10. The length of the CDR3 is 16 residues. This CDR3 is CASSVSGQTFYNEQFF. CDR3 sequence (DNA): TGTGCCAGCAGCGTCTCGGGACAGACGTTCTACAATGAGCAGTTCTTC.

This clonotype rates as large. The chain recombines TRBV12-3 or TRBV12-4 with TRBJ1-1; no firm D call. The V and J ends lost 6 bases and 3 bases respectively, with 20 bases between them. The CDR3 covers 16 residues. Here the CDR3 DNA reads TGTGCCAGCAGGAAGATCTTTCGGGGTTCGGACACTGAAGCTTTCTTT. Translated, it gives CASRKIFRGSDTEAFF.

This clonotype counts as large. This chain links TRBV27 with TRBJ1-1, with D perhaps TRBD1 (5 bases). V lost 5 bases to trimming and J lost 1 base, with 8 bases between them. Germline values: CDR1 MNHEY, CDR2 SMNVEV (reference sequence). The CDR3 has 13 amino acids. The CDR3: CASSRTPNTEAFF. The CDR3 DNA reads as TGTGCCAGCAGTCGGACACCGAACACTGAAGCTTTCTTT.

This clonotype counts as medium-sized. The chain recombines TRBV27 with TRBJ1-4; no firm D call. The V and J ends lost 2 bases and 8 bases respectively, with 12 bases between them. The CDR3 spans 14 residues. Germline-derived CDR1 and CDR2 are MNHEY and SMNVEV (reference sequence). As DNA, the CDR3 is TGTGCCAGCAGTTTAGGCCCCACTGGGGAAAAACTGTTTTTT. Protein sequence: CASSLGPTGEKLFF.

Relative to its sample, this clonotype is large. The V call is TRBV2, the J call TRBJ1-3; a possible D gene is TRBD1 (5 bases). The germline CDR1 and CDR2 sequences are SNHLY and FYNNEI. With 3 bases removed from V and 2 bases from J, the gap between germline ends came to 5 bases. The CDR3 sequence is 13 residues long. CDR3 nucleotides: TGTGCCAGCAGTGAGACAGCTGGAAACACCATATATTTT. Its translation: CASSETAGNTIYF.

This clonotype is classed as medium-sized (0.01 to 0.1%). This chain joins TRBV12-3 or TRBV12-4 and TRBJ2-2; 7 bases are shared with TRBD2. This CDR3 contains 14 residues. J lost 6 bases, V lost 0 bases, and 1 base had no gene match. The CDR3 bases are TGTGCCAGCAGTTTAGCAGGGAGGGCCGGGGAGCTGTTTTTT. Protein sequence: CASSLAGRAGELFF.

By share, this clonotype counts as medium-sized. The J gene is TRBJ1-5, the V gene TRBV7-2; D is undetermined. Germline V gives CDR1 SGHTA, CDR2 FQGNSA. This CDR3 is built from 12 residues. V was cut by 0 bases and J by 9 bases, with 6 bases left in between. As DNA, the CDR3 is TGTGCCAGCAGCTTAGCGCTGGGGCCCCAGCATTTT. Translation gives CASSLALGPQHF.

About this clonotype itself: A far larger clone is one nucleotide away, so this likely arose from a read error. The chain joins TRBV5-4 to TRBJ2-7; 7 nucleotides agree with TRBD1. Germline CDR1 and CDR2: SGHNT and YYREEE (reference sequence). CDR3 size: 14 residues. V lost 4 bases to trimming and J lost 7 bases; unmatched junction nucleotides: 11. The CDR3: CASSLSGTDNEQYF. The DNA of the CDR3 is TGTGCCAGCAGCCTTTCCGGGACAGACAATGAGCAGTACTTC.

This clonotype is judged medium-sized. The chain carries TRBV2 and TRBJ2-3; D not certain. The CDR3 has 16 amino acids. Germline CDR1 is SNHLY and CDR2 is FYNNEI. V was shortened by 8 bases and J by 0 bases, with 18 bases between the two germline ends. Written as DNA, the CDR3 is TGTGCCAGCGCCCGAACTCATGGTCTGAGCACAGATACGCAGTATTTT. Translated: CASARTHGLSTDTQYF.

By sample fraction, this clonotype is large. The V and J genes are TRBV5-5 and TRBJ2-3, with a possible D match to TRBD1 (6 bases). The CDR3 has 16 amino acids. The V end was cut by 4 bases, the J end by 0 bases, with 15 bases between. Germline-derived CDR1 and CDR2 are SGHKS and YYEKEE (reference sequence). CDR3: CASSGEQGQSTDTQYF. As DNA, the CDR3 is TGTGCCAGCAGCGGGGAGCAGGGACAAAGCACAGATACGCAGTATTTT.

Judged by abundance, this clonotype is medium-sized. The chain carries TRBV28 and TRBJ1-4; the D is unclear. V lost 1 base to trimming and J lost 5 bases, with 5 bases between them. CDR1 MDHEN and CDR2 SYDVKM come from the germline V gene. The CDR3 is 13 residues long. The CDR3, as DNA: TGTGCCAGCAGTTTATACAGAAATGAAAAACTGTTTTTT. Amino acids: CASSLYRNEKLFF.

By proportion, this clonotype is hyperexpanded. The chain recombines TRBV28 with TRBJ2-2; TRBD1 aligns across 8 bases. The trim removed 6 bases at V and 4 bases at J, leaving 13 bases unmatched. The length of the CDR3 is 17 residues. Germline V CDR1 and CDR2: MDHEN, SYDVKM. DNA of the CDR3: TGTGCCAGCAGCGGTTGGGCGGACAGGGTGACCACCGGGGAGCTGTTTTTT. It codes for CASSGWADRVTTGELFF.

By its share, this clonotype is medium-sized (0.01 to 0.1%). This chain links TRBV27 with TRBJ2-1; D not resolved. The CDR3 covers 14 residues. Germline loops: CDR1 MNHEY, CDR2 SMNVEV (reference sequence). V gave up 5 bases and J gave up 6 bases, with 14 bases separating them. The CDR3 DNA reads as TGTGCCAGCAGTCCCGGTCCGGGTGTCAATGAGCAGTTCTTC. It translates to CASSPGPGVNEQFF.

This clonotype is labeled as medium-sized. The chain is built from TRBV11-2 and TRBJ2-5; the match to TRBD2 covers 12 bases. The CDR3 sequence is 15 residues long. J lost 4 bases, V lost 5 bases, and 5 bases had no gene match. The germline CDR1 and CDR2 sequences are SGHAT and FQNNGV. CDR3: CASSPSGGARETQYF. The CDR3 region has the DNA TGTGCCAGCAGCCCTAGCGGGGGGGCCCGAGAGACCCAGTACTTC.

This clonotype qualifies as medium-sized. The chain is built from TRBV7-8 and TRBJ2-7, with 10 bases fitting TRBD1. CDR3 size: 14 residues. Germline CDR1 SGHVS, CDR2 FQNEAQ. V lost 5 bases and J lost 3; bases outside the gene matches: 4. In nucleotides, the CDR3 is TGTGCCAGCAGCGTCGGACAGGGGGGCTACGAGCAGTACTTC. The encoded protein is CASSVGQGGYEQYF.

This clonotype rates as medium-sized. The chain has TRBV11-2 and TRBJ1-1; a weak D match, TRBD1 (5 bases). Per germline, CDR1 SGHAT and CDR2 FQNNGV. V was cut by 3 bases and J by 4 bases, with 12 bases left in between. This CDR3 spans 14 amino acids. CDR3 bases: TGTGCCAGCAGCTTGGGACCGGGAATCACTGAAGCTTTCTTT. This sequence encodes CASSLGPGITEAFF.

The chain is built from TRBV28 and TRBJ2-7, with a weak D call TRBD1 (6 bases). V lost 6 bases, J lost 3 bases, and 18 bases lay in between. The CDR3 is 15 residues long. In germline, CDR1 is MDHEN, CDR2 SYDVKM. The CDR3 DNA sequence: TGTGCCAGCAGAAGTTTGACCGGGACATTCTACGAGCAGTACTTC. Translated, it gives CASRSLTGTFYEQYF.

In its sample, this clonotype ranks as medium-sized. The rearrangement links TRBV28 to TRBJ1-1; D not certain. Germline V gene sequence: CDR1 MDHEN, CDR2 SYDVKM. This CDR3 is 15 amino acids long. V was trimmed by 4 bases and J by 0 bases, leaving 12 bases between them. The CDR3 spells CASSSGPFLNTEAFF. CDR3 nucleotides: TGTGCCAGCAGTTCAGGTCCGTTCTTGAACACTGAAGCTTTCTTT.

Sample share makes this clonotype medium-sized. This chain uses TRBV6-1 with TRBJ2-5; 11 nucleotides agree with TRBD2. With V trimmed by 2 bases and J by 1 base, 3 bases remained unmatched. CDR3 length equals 16 residues. In germline, CDR1 is MNHNS, CDR2 SASEGT. CDR3 bases: TGTGCCAGCAGTGAACTAGCGGGGGGTCCCCAAGAGACCCAGTACTTC. Translated: CASSELAGGPQETQYF.

This clonotype is large in the sample. The chain couples TRBV5-6 to TRBJ2-7; 9 bases line up with TRBD2. The CDR3 runs 14 residues. J lost 7 bases, V lost 2 bases, and 7 bases had no gene match. Germline V gene lookup returns CDR1 SGHDT and CDR2 YYEEEE. CDR3 in amino acids: CASSFWVTSGEQYF. The CDR3 nucleotides are TGTGCCAGCAGCTTTTGGGTGACTAGCGGAGAGCAGTACTTC.

This clonotype is categorized as medium-sized. The J gene is TRBJ2-1, the V gene TRBV5-6, with 8 nucleotides matching TRBD1. Losses at the gene ends were 2 bases for V and 2 bases for J; bases not matched to a gene: 6. The CDR3 runs 16 residues. Germline assignment: CDR1 SGHDT and CDR2 YYEEEE. CDR3 DNA: TGTGCCAGCAGCTTAACCACAGGGGGAGCCTACAATGAGCAGTTCTTC. This sequence encodes CASSLTTGGAYNEQFF. Using reference TRBV5-6 and TRBJ2-1 for the parts outside the CDR3, the full variable domain is DAGVTQSPTHLIKTRGQQVTLRCSPKSGHDTVSWYQQALGQGPQFIFQYYEEEERQRGNFPDRFSGHQFPNYSSELNVNALLLGDSALYLCASSLTTGGAYNEQFFGPGTRLTVL.

Relative to its sample, this clonotype is large. The chain is built from TRBV18 and TRBJ1-1; TRBD1 matches at 8 bases. The V gene's germline CDR1 is KGHSH and CDR2 LQKENI. The V segment lost 6 bases and the J segment 0 bases; nucleotides outside the gene matches: 15. This CDR3 has 18 residues. CDR3: CASSVGEGQGLMNTEAFF. The CDR3 DNA sequence: TGTGCCAGCTCCGTGGGCGAAGGACAGGGCCTTATGAACACTGAAGCTTTCTTT.

Only a few counts were recorded for this clonotype. It may be a read error: a sequence one base away is much more abundant. The chain combines TRBV28 with TRBJ1-2; 8 nucleotides match TRBD1. The germline V gene encodes CDR1 MDHEN and CDR2 SYDVKM. The CDR3 is 17 residues long. With 3 bases clipped from V and 2 bases from J, the junction kept 11 bases outside the gene matches. The CDR3 loop reads CASSFPDRALRNYGYTF. CDR3 nucleotide sequence: TGTGCCAGCAGTTTCCCGGACAGGGCTCTCCGAAACTATGGCTACACCTTC.

This clonotype ranks as medium-sized. The J gene is TRBJ2-7, the V gene TRBV7-2; a weak D match, TRBD2 (7 bases). This CDR3 is built from 15 residues. Germline assignment: CDR1 SGHTA and CDR2 FQGNSA. Trimming removed 7 bases at V and 2 bases at J, with 18 bases between. The CDR3 region is CASTQPGRGAYEQYF. The CDR3, as DNA: TGTGCCAGCACCCAACCGGGGAGGGGGGCCTACGAGCAGTACTTC. Full variable domain (outside the CDR3, taken from reference TRBV7-2 and TRBJ2-7): GAGVSQSPSNKVTEKGKDVELRCDPISGHTALYWYRQSLGQGLEFLIYFQGNSAPDKSGLPSDRFSAERTGGSVSTLTIQRTQQEDSAVYLCASTQPGRGAYEQYFGPGTRLTVT.